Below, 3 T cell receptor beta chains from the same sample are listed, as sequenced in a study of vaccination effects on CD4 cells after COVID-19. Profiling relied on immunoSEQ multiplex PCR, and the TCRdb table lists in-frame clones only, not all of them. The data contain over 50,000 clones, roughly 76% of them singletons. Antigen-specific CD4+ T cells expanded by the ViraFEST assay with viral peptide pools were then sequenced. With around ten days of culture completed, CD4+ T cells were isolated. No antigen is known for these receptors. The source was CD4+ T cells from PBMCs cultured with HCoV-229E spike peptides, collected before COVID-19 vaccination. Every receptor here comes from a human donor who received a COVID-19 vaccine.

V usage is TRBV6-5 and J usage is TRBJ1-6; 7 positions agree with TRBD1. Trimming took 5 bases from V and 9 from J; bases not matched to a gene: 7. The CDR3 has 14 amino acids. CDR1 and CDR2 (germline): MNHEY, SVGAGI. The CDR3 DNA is TGTGCCAGCAGTCGACAGGGCAGTTGTTCACCCCTCCACTTT. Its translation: CASSRQGSCSPLHF.

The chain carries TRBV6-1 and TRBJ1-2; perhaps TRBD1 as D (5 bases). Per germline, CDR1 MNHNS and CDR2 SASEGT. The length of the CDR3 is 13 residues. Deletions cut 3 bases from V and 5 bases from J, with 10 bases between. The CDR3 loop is CASSDWGGYGYTF. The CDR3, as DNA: TGTGCCAGCAGTGATTGGGGGGGTTATGGCTACACCTTC.

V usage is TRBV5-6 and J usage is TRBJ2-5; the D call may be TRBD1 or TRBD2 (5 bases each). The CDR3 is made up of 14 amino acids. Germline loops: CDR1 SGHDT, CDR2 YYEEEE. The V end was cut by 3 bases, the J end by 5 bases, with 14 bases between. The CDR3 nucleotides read TGTGCCAGCAGCTATCCCGGGACGGCTGAGACCCAGTACTTC. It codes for CASSYPGTAETQYF.